These 30 T cell receptor beta chains came from one sample sequenced in a study of OX40 agonist ivuxolimab in advanced cancers. The protocol was immunoSEQ multiplex PCR, while the TCRdb copy is restricted to in-frame clones and leaves out a portion. Among tens of thousands of clones listed, around nine tenths were seen once. The sample was CD4+ or CD8+ T cells sorted from blood, taken in a trial of the OX40 agonist ivuxolimab. The source is an adult with an advanced solid tumor such as melanoma, head and neck, liver or kidney cancer.

Judged by abundance, this clone is medium-sized (0.01 to 0.1%). The V gene is TRBV4-1, the J gene TRBJ1-6, with 10 bases aligning to TRBD1. In germline, CDR1 is MGHRA, CDR2 YSYEKL. The CDR3 is 15 amino acids. Losses at the gene ends were 1 base for V and 9 bases for J; bases not matched to a gene: 3. CDR3 DNA: TGCGCCAGCAGCCAAGGGACAGGGGGGGGTTCACCCCTCCACTTT. Protein product: CASSQGTGGGSPLHF.

The chain recombines TRBV18 with TRBJ2-3, with D hard to call. CDR3 size: 12 residues. Germline lookup yields CDR1 KGHSH and CDR2 LQKENI. V was clipped by 2 bases and J by 2 bases, with 2 bases between them. Written as DNA, the CDR3 is TGTGCCAGCTCACCAAACACAGATACGCAGTATTTT. Its protein is CASSPNTDTQYF. The full variable domain, its missing parts supplied by reference TRBV18 and TRBJ2-3, is NAGVMQNPRHLVRRRGQEARLRCSPMKGHSHVYWYRQLPEEGLKFMVYLQKENIIDESGMPKERFSAEFPKEGPSILRIQQVVRGDSAAYFCASSPNTDTQYFGPGTRLTVL.

V gene TRBV7-9 combines with J gene TRBJ2-1, with 8 bases identical to TRBD2. V lost 5 bases and J lost 10; bases outside the gene matches: 4. In germline, CDR1 is SEHNR, CDR2 FQNEAQ (reference sequence). The CDR3 contains 12 residues. The chain's CDR3 is CASSPTSVEQFF. For the CDR3, the DNA is TGTGCCAGCAGCCCGACTAGCGTAGAGCAGTTCTTC.

V is TRBV7-2 and J is TRBJ1-1; D gene ambiguous. The CDR3 covers 13 residues. V was trimmed by 5 bases and J by 7 bases, leaving 14 bases between them. CDR1 is SGHTA and CDR2 is FQGNSA in the germline V gene. In DNA form, the CDR3 reads TGTGCCAGCAGCCCCGGGAGGAGGGTTGAAGCTTTCTTT. It translates to CASSPGRRVEAFF.

The genes are TRBV5-4 and TRBJ1-1, with 7 positions matching TRBD1. V shed 4 bases, J shed 10 bases, and the junction held 16 bases outside the gene matches. Germline V lookup: CDR1 SGHNT, CDR2 YYREEE (reference sequence). CDR3 length: 15 amino acids. The CDR3 nucleotides are TGTGCCAGCAGCATGAGAGGGGGCCCAGCGTTAGGAGCTTTCTTT. Protein sequence: CASSMRGGPALGAFF.

The V call is TRBV6-1, the J call TRBJ1-1, with D possibly matching TRBD1 (5 bases). Looked up from germline, CDR1 is MNHNS and CDR2 is SASEGT. The CDR3 contains 11 residues. Trimming removed 3 bases at V and 9 bases at J, with 8 bases between. The CDR3 DNA sequence: TGTGCCAGCAGTGAGGGGGTTAAAGCTTTCTTT. Its protein is CASSEGVKAFF.

The chain uses TRBV4-1 and TRBJ2-7; 7 nucleotides match TRBD2. The V gene's germline CDR1 is MGHRA and CDR2 YSYEKL. J was trimmed by 4 bases and V by 0 bases; bases with no gene match: 9. This CDR3 has 16 amino acids. The CDR3 DNA reads as TGCGCCAGCAGCCAAGACGGCAGGGAGGGCACGTACGAGCAGTACTTC. It yields the protein CASSQDGREGTYEQYF.

Only one count was recorded for this clone. This chain uses TRBV11-2 with TRBJ2-3, with a tentative D call TRBD1 (5 bases). Germline V CDR1 and CDR2: SGHAT, FQNNGV. The CDR3 has 17 amino acids. Trimming removed 7 bases from V and 4 bases from J, with 24 bases in between. CDR3 DNA sequence: TGTGCCAGCACCTCCCCGGGCCTCAAAAAGGGGTCAGATACGCAGTATTTT. It translates to CASTSPGLKKGSDTQYF.

The rearrangement joins TRBV7-6 to TRBJ2-3; D gene unclear. The CDR3 is made up of 13 amino acids. Trimming took 8 bases from V and 2 from J, leaving 11 bases between them. Germline V gene lookup returns CDR1 SGHVS and CDR2 FNYEAQ. CDR3 loop: CASQGVYTDTQYF. The DNA for the CDR3 is TGTGCCAGCCAAGGAGTTTACACAGATACGCAGTATTTT.

The chain links TRBV19 to TRBJ1-1; D call uncertain. Trimming stripped 6 bases from V and 0 bases from J, with 11 bases between. This CDR3 spans 14 amino acids. In germline, CDR1 is LNHDA, CDR2 SQIVND (reference sequence). CDR3 protein: CASRDVGMNTEAFF. As DNA, the CDR3 is TGTGCCAGTAGGGACGTCGGTATGAACACTGAAGCTTTCTTT.

The CDR3 reads CASSAPVDRHGYTF. The CDR3 region has the DNA TGTGCCAGCAGCGCCCCCGTGGACAGGCATGGCTACACCTTC. The chain links TRBV13 to TRBJ1-2; TRBD1 agrees at 7 bases. J gave up 6 bases and V 5 bases, and 9 bases lay outside the gene matches. The CDR3 loop spans 14 amino acids. In germline, CDR1 is PRHDT, CDR2 FYEKMQ (reference sequence).

The chain carries TRBV28 and TRBJ2-5; tentative D call: TRBD2 (5 bases). The germline gives CDR1 MDHEN, CDR2 SYDVKM. Trimming cost V 3 bases and J 3 bases, with 17 bases left between them. This CDR3 contains 16 residues. Here the CDR3 reads CASSFHLEGLKETQYF. As DNA, the CDR3 is TGTGCCAGCAGTTTCCATCTTGAGGGTTTAAAAGAGACCCAGTACTTC.

The J gene is TRBJ2-1, the V gene TRBV6-1; TRBD2 might be the D (6 bases). Trimming shortened V by 6 bases and J by 3 bases, and 12 bases separated the two germline ends. The length of the CDR3 is 14 residues. Germline CDR1 and CDR2: MNHNS and SASEGT. The CDR3: CASRPEGGYNEQFF. Here the CDR3 DNA reads TGTGCCAGCAGACCAGAGGGAGGCTACAATGAGCAGTTCTTC.

The V gene is TRBV7-6, the J gene TRBJ2-1; 15 bases are a match to TRBD2. Unmatched junction bases numbered 4, after V lost 4 bases and J lost 0 bases. The germline gives CDR1 SGHVS, CDR2 FNYEAQ. The CDR3 sequence is 18 residues long. The CDR3 sequence is CASSSGLAGGSSYNEQFF. CDR3 in DNA: TGTGCCAGCAGCTCGGGACTAGCGGGGGGTAGCTCCTACAATGAGCAGTTCTTC.

This clone appeared a few times. The rearrangement joins TRBV9 to TRBJ2-1; D is perhaps TRBD1 or TRBD2 (5 bases each). Germline CDR1 is SGDLS and CDR2 is YYNGEE. CDR3 length equals 15 residues. V dropped 3 bases and J dropped 0 bases, with 10 bases sitting between them. The CDR3 coding sequence is TGTGCCAGCAGCGCATCCGGGACCTCCTACAATGAGCAGTTCTTC. Its protein product is CASSASGTSYNEQFF. The full variable domain, in which reference TRBV9 and TRBJ2-1 provide the parts outside the CDR3, is DSGVTQTPKHLITATGQRVTLRCSPRSGDLSVYWYQQSLDQGLQFLIQYYNGEERAKGNILERFSAQQFPDLHSELNLSSLELGDSALYFCASSASGTSYNEQFFGPGTRLTVL.

V usage is TRBV2 and J usage is TRBJ2-2; no firm D call. Trimming removed 2 bases at V and 7 bases at J, with 20 bases between. Germline CDR1 SNHLY, CDR2 FYNNEI. This CDR3 has 17 residues. The CDR3 DNA reads TGTGCCAGCAGTGAAAACCCCTACGCTCTCCGGAACGGGGAGCTGTTTTTT. It translates to CASSENPYALRNGELFF.

V gene TRBV9 combines with J gene TRBJ1-1; D ambiguous. Germline values: CDR1 SGDLS, CDR2 YYNGEE. CDR3 length equals 12 residues. V lost 0 bases to trimming and J lost 7 bases, with 7 bases between them. This CDR3 is CASSVGQNEAFF. The CDR3 DNA reads TGTGCCAGCAGCGTAGGACAAAATGAAGCTTTCTTT.

The V gene is TRBV5-1, the J gene TRBJ2-1, with 11 bases lining up with TRBD2. This CDR3 is built from 16 residues. CDR1 is SGHRS and CDR2 is YFSETQ in the germline V gene. Trimming removed 1 base from V and 6 bases from J; junction bases left unmatched: 6. This chain's CDR3 is CASSLSPGLAVNEQFF. In nucleotides, the CDR3 is TGCGCCAGCAGCTTGTCGCCGGGACTAGCGGTCAATGAGCAGTTCTTC.

The rearrangement joins TRBV7-9 to TRBJ2-1, with TRBD2 identical over 11 bases. The length of the CDR3 is 17 residues. Germline V gives CDR1 SEHNR, CDR2 FQNEAQ (reference sequence). With 5 bases clipped from V and 8 bases from J, the junction kept 14 bases outside the gene matches. The CDR3 sequence is CASSPRSVELAGDEQFF. The CDR3 nucleotides are TGTGCCAGCAGCCCACGGTCTGTGGAACTAGCGGGAGATGAGCAGTTCTTC. Supplemented by reference TRBV7-9 and TRBJ2-1, the full variable domain reads DTGVSQNPRHKITKRGQNVTFRCDPISEHNRLYWYRQTLGQGPEFLTYFQNEAQLEKSRLLSDRFSAERPKGSFSTLEIQRTEQGDSAMYLCASSPRSVELAGDEQFFGPGTRLTVL.

This sequence joins TRBV10-3 and TRBJ2-3; 14 nucleotides agree with TRBD2. Germline V CDR1 and CDR2: ENHRY, SYGVKD. V lost 7 bases, J lost 5 bases, and 8 bases stayed unmatched. The CDR3 length is 16 residues. CDR3 bases: TGTGCCATCAACCCGGGACTAGCGGGAGCCATAGATACGCAGTATTTT. Translation: CAINPGLAGAIDTQYF.

The chain employs TRBV19 and TRBJ1-5; 7 positions match TRBD1. The V segment lost 7 bases and the J segment 0 bases; nucleotides outside the gene matches: 6. CDR1 and CDR2 from the germline V gene are LNHDA and SQIVND (reference sequence). The CDR3 sequence is 15 residues long. The CDR3 protein is CASTPGTASNQPQHF. The CDR3 DNA sequence: TGTGCCAGTACCCCCGGGACAGCTAGCAATCAGCCCCAGCATTTT. The entire variable domain, with the rest obtained from reference TRBV19 and TRBJ1-5, is as follows: DGGITQSPKYLFRKEGQNVTLSCEQNLNHDAMYWYRQDPGQGLRLIYYSQIVNDFQKGDIAEGYSVSREKKESFPLTVTSAQKNPTAFYLCASTPGTASNQPQHFGDGTRLSIL.

The chain recombines TRBV4-3 with TRBJ2-7; D remains unclear. V was shortened by 0 bases and J by 3 bases, with 12 bases between the two germline ends. This CDR3 is built from 15 residues. Germline loops: CDR1 LGHNA, CDR2 YSLEER. CDR3 residues: CASSQDPGRIYEQYF. The CDR3 coding sequence is TGCGCCAGCAGCCAAGACCCTGGACGGATCTACGAGCAGTACTTC.

The V gene is TRBV7-6, the J gene TRBJ2-1; a possible D gene is TRBD2 (6 bases). V lost 4 bases and J lost 7, with 17 bases in between. This CDR3 has 15 amino acids. The germline V gene encodes CDR1 SGHVS and CDR2 FNYEAQ. In DNA, the CDR3 is TGTGCCAGCAGCTACACGCCCGGGGGAGGTAATGAGCAGTTCTTC. Residues: CASSYTPGGGNEQFF.

V and J are TRBV4-3 and TRBJ2-7; possible D gene TRBD2, 7 bases. This CDR3 has 16 residues. Germline V gene data show CDR1 as LGHNA and CDR2 as YSLEER. The V end lost 0 bases, the J end lost 3 bases, and 15 bases lay between the germline ends. CDR3 loop: CASSQELGGEGYEQYF. In DNA, the CDR3 is TGCGCCAGCAGCCAAGAGCTAGGGGGGGAGGGCTACGAGCAGTACTTC.

This sequence joins TRBV11-3 and TRBJ2-1; D possibly uses TRBD1 or TRBD2 (6 bases each). The CDR3 runs 16 residues. In germline, CDR1 is SGHNT, CDR2 YENEEA. V was shortened by 5 bases and J by 1 base, with 15 bases between the two germline ends. The CDR3 sequence is CASSRAAGTSYNEQFF. The CDR3 DNA reads TGTGCCAGCAGCCGAGCGGCGGGGACATCCTACAATGAGCAGTTCTTC.

This rearrangement joins TRBV5-6 to TRBJ2-7; D is possibly TRBD1 (6 bases). Trimming removed 4 bases at V and 6 bases at J, with 14 bases between. The CDR3 has 13 amino acids. Germline V CDR1 and CDR2: SGHDT, YYEEEE. CDR3: CASSHNSGAEQYV. CDR3 DNA: TGTGCCAGCAGCCATAACTCAGGGGCCGAGCAGTACGTC.

The J gene is TRBJ2-3, the V gene TRBV2, with D possibly matching TRBD2 (6 bases). Germline V lookup: CDR1 SNHLY, CDR2 FYNNEI. The CDR3 is 14 residues long. V was pared by 7 bases and J by 2 bases, with 13 bases between. The CDR3 DNA is TGTGCCAGCAATCCACCGGACTACACAGATACGCAGTATTTT. As protein: CASNPPDYTDTQYF.

Only one count was recorded for this clone. The V gene is TRBV5-4, the J gene TRBJ2-3; 7 bases align to TRBD2. This CDR3 has 16 residues. Trimming removed 4 bases from V and 3 bases from J; junction bases left unmatched: 11. CDR1 is SGHNT, CDR2 YYREEE, per germline (reference sequence). The CDR3 DNA reads TGTGCCAGCAGCCTGGGGGGGTATGGTGCGACAGATACGCAGTATTTT. Translated, it gives CASSLGGYGATDTQYF.

V usage is TRBV6-6 and J usage is TRBJ2-5; D is perhaps TRBD1 or TRBD2 (5 bases each). Germline values: CDR1 MNHNY, CDR2 SVGAGI (reference sequence). The CDR3 extends over 15 amino acids. V was shortened by 2 bases and J by 3 bases, with 13 bases between the two germline ends. The CDR3 DNA follows: TGTGCCAGCAGTTACCAGGGAGCCGATAAAGAGACCCAGTACTTC. It codes for CASSYQGADKETQYF.

This clone has only a few counts. The chain couples TRBV9 to TRBJ2-3; D is unresolved. The V end lost 2 bases, the J end lost 2 bases, and 9 bases lay between the germline ends. In germline, CDR1 is SGDLS, CDR2 YYNGEE. The CDR3 has 14 residues. As DNA, the CDR3 is TGTGCCAGCAGCGTCAATCACTACACAGATACGCAGTATTTT. Amino acid sequence: CASSVNHYTDTQYF.